One and the same sample provided the 9 T cell receptor beta chains below, sequenced in a study of shared clonotypes between healthy human individuals. TCRdb's table, derived via immunoSEQ multiplex PCR, lists solely in-frame clones and lacks some. The sample contains 2 million to 2.5 million clones, 90% to 96% of which appear only once. Source material: naive CD4+ T cells sorted from blood. As for subset: CD45RA+ positively selected. These TCRs come from a man between 18 and 35 years old in good health.

The V gene is TRBV28, the J gene TRBJ1-4; D is undetermined. With 2 bases removed from V and 6 bases from J, the gap between germline ends came to 10 bases. Germline V gives CDR1 MDHEN, CDR2 SYDVKM. The CDR3 is 14 amino acids. The CDR3, as DNA: TGTGCCAGCAGTTTACAAGGGTCTGATGAAAAACTGTTTTTT. Amino acid sequence: CASSLQGSDEKLFF.

This clone was seen once. The chain has TRBV4-1 and TRBJ2-7, with D possibly being TRBD2 (6 bases). The CDR3 spans 16 residues. V was trimmed by 0 bases and J by 0 bases, leaving 12 bases between them. The germline CDR1 and CDR2 sequences are MGHRA and YSYEKL. The CDR3 DNA follows: TGCGCCAGCAGCCAAGATGGAGGGGCGAGCTCCTACGAGCAGTACTTC. As protein: CASSQDGGASSYEQYF.

On this clone: Because the CDR3's place on the DNA is in doubt, the DNA is left out and the CDR3 is given as listed by TCRdb. The chain couples TRBV21-1 to TRBJ1-3. TRBV21-1 is designated a pseudogene. The CDR3 has 13 amino acids, counting both end residues. The CDR3 loop reads CARVWGSGNTIYF.

This chain links TRBV30 with TRBJ1-2; 9 positions agree with TRBD1. The junction had 5 bases not matched to a gene; V was cut back by 3 bases and J by 3 bases. The CDR3 loop spans 14 amino acids. Germline V gene lookup returns CDR1 GTSNPN and CDR2 SVGIG (reference sequence). Written as DNA, the CDR3 is TGTGCCTGGAGACGGACAGGGGTTGACTATGGCTACACCTTC. Its protein is CAWRRTGVDYGYTF.

The V call is TRBV7-8, the J call TRBJ2-3, with 9 bases matching TRBD2. Trimming cost V 1 base and J 6 bases; bases outside gene matches: 17. The CDR3 has 19 residues. Germline assignment: CDR1 SGHVS and CDR2 FQNEAQ. CDR3 residues: CASSLVIAGAPGKLDTQYF. The CDR3, as DNA: TGTGCCAGCAGCTTAGTTATAGCGGGAGCCCCAGGGAAGCTGGATACGCAGTATTTT.

The chain couples TRBV14 to TRBJ2-7; no definite D call. V gave up 5 bases and J gave up 0 bases, with 11 bases separating them. Germline V gene data show CDR1 as SGHDN and CDR2 as FVKESK. The CDR3 is 14 amino acids. CDR3 nucleotide sequence: TGTGCCAGCAGCTCCAGGTTTAGCTCCTACGAGCAGTACTTC. This codes for CASSSRFSSYEQYF.

V usage is TRBV6-1 and J usage is TRBJ1-1; a possible D gene is TRBD1 (5 bases). CDR1 and CDR2 from the germline V gene are MNHNS and SASEGT. V lost 2 bases, J lost 9 bases, and 13 bases lay in between. There are 13 residues in the CDR3. The CDR3 loop is CASSERQGGKAFF. CDR3 sequence (DNA): TGTGCCAGCAGTGAACGGCAGGGAGGAAAAGCTTTCTTT.

CDR3 in amino acids: CASSLSGAGVPQPQHF. In nucleotides, the CDR3 is TGTGCCAGCAGCTTAAGCGGGGCAGGGGTTCCTCAGCCCCAGCATTTT. This chain joins TRBV7-2 and TRBJ1-5; perhaps TRBD1 as D (6 bases). This CDR3 has 16 amino acids. Germline values: CDR1 SGHTA, CDR2 FQGNSA. V lost 2 bases to trimming and J lost 6 bases, with 17 bases between them. The full variable domain, in which reference TRBV7-2 and TRBJ1-5 provide the parts outside the CDR3, is GAGVSQSPSNKVTEKGKDVELRCDPISGHTALYWYRQSLGQGLEFLIYFQGNSAPDKSGLPSDRFSAERTGGSVSTLTIQRTQQEDSAVYLCASSLSGAGVPQPQHFGDGTRLSIL.

The V and J genes are TRBV5-1 and TRBJ2-3; tentatively, D is TRBD2 (6 bases). CDR1 is SGHRS, CDR2 YFSETQ, per germline. The length of the CDR3 is 14 residues. The germline V and J ends were trimmed by 5 bases and 4 bases, with 14 bases remaining between them. Written as DNA, the CDR3 is TGCGCCAGCAGGGACCCCGGGGGATCAGATACGCAGTATTTT. It is translated as CASRDPGGSDTQYF.